A single T cell receptor beta chain is shown here with its context. As yet, its antigen is unknown. The entry originates in a study of chemoradiotherapy in HPV16-positive cancers. Study-level background: Functional T-cell assays on a couple of HPV16-positive patients' cells defined candidate HPV-specific clones and common TCR motifs. Broader study findings: Non-HPV-specific T cells did not expand in tumors during treatment, whereas candidate HPV-specific clones and E7-related motifs did. Functional assays defining HPV-specific T cells used only two HPV16-positive patients.

Samples were taken several times over chemoradiotherapy. The method was immunoSEQ multiplex PCR; TCRdb's version includes in-frame clones alone and lacks a portion of them. The sample has about 2,600 clones, roughly 87% seen once. The sample in question was tumor tissue, obtained from a patient who underwent chemoradiotherapy. This clonotype was sampled from a human donor with HPV-associated anogenital cancer.

CDR3 region: CASSRDRAYEQYF. CDR3 sequence (DNA): TGTGCCAGCAGCCGGGACAGAGCCTACGAGCAGTACTTC. The rearrangement uses TRBV6-6 and TRBJ2-7, with TRBD1 matching over 7 bases. V lost 6 bases, J lost 2 bases, and 4 bases stayed unmatched. CDR1 and CDR2 (germline): MNHNY, SVGAGI (reference sequence). The CDR3 has 13 residues.